The present entry profiles one TCR beta chain with its context. Its antigen is not identified. The source of the sample is a study of shared clonotypes between healthy human individuals. The wider study: Each donor's CD4 naive and CD4 memory cells filled three plates apiece, CD8 naive two, and CD8 memory one.

Around 200 ng DNA, approximately 30,000 T cell genomes, went into each sorted-subset replicate PCR. Using immunoSEQ multiplex PCR, the repertoire was profiled, and TCRdb retains in-frame clones only, with some absent. The repertoire has some 2.1 million clones, 90% to 95% of them found once; the top ten carry about 1.6%. Study-wide results and limits: The low donor count limited represented genetic and exposure-history diversity.

Terminally differentiated effector memory CD45RA+ cells were excluded from the naive CD8 cells, which were CD45RO-negative and positively selected for CCR7. This clonotype was obtained from a man aged 18 to 35 in good health. Some clones in this sample may be carry-over from other donors' samples. Source material: naive CD8+ T cells from PBMCs.

CDR3 nucleotide sequence: TGTGCCAGCAGCTATCGGGGCAATGAGCAGTTCTTC. It translates to CASSYRGNEQFF. The V and J genes are TRBV9 and TRBJ2-1, with a possible D match to TRBD2 (5 bases). CDR1 and CDR2 from the germline V gene are SGDLS and YYNGEE. V lost 4 bases to trimming and J lost 6 bases, with 8 bases between them. There are 12 residues in the CDR3.